Following are 27 T cell receptor beta chains from one sample sequenced in a study of CD8 T cells in ankylosing spondylitis. TCRdb reanalysed the 5' RACE reads using MiXCR and keeps one entry per CDR3 protein. The sample lists about 360,000 distinct CDR3 sequences, roughly 20% seen once, with around 13% in the top ten. The specimen sequenced was blood, either unsorted or a sorted T cell fraction (not recorded which). The receptor source for this set is a male donor with ankylosing spondylitis or in good health (not recorded which).

The chain links TRBV11-3 to TRBJ2-7; no definite D call. In germline, CDR1 is SGHNT, CDR2 YENEEA. Trimming took off 5 bases at V and 5 bases at J, with 7 bases between the two ends. There are 11 residues in the CDR3. The DNA for the CDR3 is TGTGCCAGCAGCGCCTACAACGAGCAGTACTTC. This translates into CASSAYNEQYF.

The chain employs TRBV15 and TRBJ2-5; 8 bases agree with TRBD2. Per the germline V gene, CDR1 is LNHNV and CDR2 is YYDKDF (reference sequence). This CDR3 comprises 14 residues. J was trimmed by 5 bases and V by 8 bases; bases with no gene match: 10. Here the CDR3 reads CATHGGVPGETQYF. The CDR3, as DNA: TGTGCCACCCACGGGGGGGTTCCCGGGGAGACCCAGTACTTC.

Details on this clonotype: Mismatch with germline at one junction end may stem from a read error. This sequence joins TRBV28 and TRBJ1-5, with unresolved D. The CDR3 is made up of 14 amino acids. Germline V gene data show CDR1 as MDHEN and CDR2 as SYDVKM. The CDR3 sequence is CASSWRYSNQPQHF. The CDR3 DNA follows: TGTGCCAGCAGTTGGAGGTATAGCAATCAACCCCAGCATTTT.

The chain couples TRBV7-9 to TRBJ2-1; 7 bases are shared with TRBD2. This CDR3 is built from 16 residues. The germline CDR1 and CDR2 sequences are SEHNR and FQNEAQ (reference sequence). V was pared by 4 bases and J by 4 bases, with 10 bases of the junction left unmatched. The chain's CDR3 is CASSSRTGGPYNEQFF. In DNA form, the CDR3 reads TGTGCCAGCAGCTCGCGTACGGGGGGTCCATACAATGAGCAGTTCTTC.

The chain recombines TRBV3-1 with TRBJ2-1, with D possibly matching TRBD1 (6 bases). Germline V gene lookup returns CDR1 LGHDT and CDR2 YNNKEL (reference sequence). The CDR3 is made up of 17 amino acids. The V end was cut by 2 bases, the J end by 3 bases, with 17 bases between. For the CDR3, the DNA is TGTGCCAGCAGCCAATATGGGGGCGGATACTTCTACAATGAGCAGTTCTTC. Translation gives CASSQYGGGYFYNEQFF.

The J gene is TRBJ2-3, the V gene TRBV28, with a weak D call TRBD2 (6 bases). V was shortened by 6 bases and J by 5 bases, with 9 bases between the two germline ends. The CDR3 sequence is 12 residues long. Germline V CDR1 and CDR2: MDHEN, SYDVKM. This chain's CDR3 is CASRLEGDTQYF. The CDR3 nucleotides are TGTGCCAGCAGGCTGGAGGGAGATACGCAGTATTTT.

The chain combines TRBV7-9 with TRBJ2-7; 9 bases fit TRBD1. CDR1 and CDR2 from the germline V gene are SEHNR and FQNEAQ (reference sequence). This CDR3 has 15 amino acids. V lost 2 bases to trimming and J lost 4 bases; unmatched junction nucleotides: 6. The CDR3 sequence is CASSLSDRGRYEQYF. The CDR3 DNA sequence: TGTGCCAGCAGCTTATCGGACAGGGGACGGTACGAGCAGTACTTC.

The rearrangement links TRBV11-1 to TRBJ2-2, with a tentative D call TRBD2 (7 bases). Deletions cut 0 bases from V and 1 base from J, with 15 bases between. CDR3 length equals 18 residues. Per the germline V gene, CDR1 is SGHAT and CDR2 is FQDESV (reference sequence). DNA for the CDR3: TGTGCCAGCAGCTTAGCAGGGGGGGCCTACCTGAACACCGGGGAGCTGTTTTTT. This codes for CASSLAGGAYLNTGELFF.

In its sample, this clonotype was seen many times. V gene TRBV12-3 or TRBV12-4 combines with J gene TRBJ2-7; 10 nucleotides agree with TRBD1. After removal of 7 bases from V and 4 bases from J, the junction contained 4 bases not matched to a gene. CDR3 length: 13 amino acids. Here the CDR3 DNA reads TGTGCCAGCACTCCGGGACAGGGGTACGAGCAGTACTTC. It encodes CASTPGQGYEQYF.

This rearrangement joins TRBV13 to TRBJ2-5; TRBD1 aligns across 9 bases. Unmatched junction bases numbered 9, after V lost 5 bases and J lost 5 bases. Germline CDR1 PRHDT, CDR2 FYEKMQ (reference sequence). There are 15 residues in the CDR3. CDR3 sequence reads: CASSPDRGGTETQYF. DNA for the CDR3: TGTGCCAGCAGCCCGGACAGGGGTGGGACGGAGACCCAGTACTTC.

V is TRBV5-6 and J is TRBJ2-1; 9 bases line up with TRBD2. J was trimmed by 2 bases and V by 1 base; bases with no gene match: 7. The CDR3 is 17 amino acids. Germline V CDR1 and CDR2: SGHDT, YYEEEE. The CDR3 spells CASSLTGAGGPYNEQFF. Here the CDR3 DNA reads TGTGCCAGCAGCTTGACGGGGGCGGGGGGGCCCTACAATGAGCAGTTCTTC.

The chain has TRBV7-2 and TRBJ2-5; the D gene is possibly TRBD2 (5 bases). Germline assignment: CDR1 SGHTA and CDR2 FQGNSA. Trimming took off 3 bases at V and 7 bases at J, with 15 bases between the two ends. The CDR3 contains 14 residues. CDR3 loop: CASSFSEGGWTQYF. The DNA for the CDR3 is TGTGCCAGCAGCTTTTCCGAGGGTGGATGGACCCAGTACTTC.

There are a few counts of this clonotype. The V gene is TRBV14, the J gene TRBJ2-5; D is uncertain. CDR3 length equals 17 residues. Trimming stripped 0 bases from V and 4 bases from J, with 18 bases between. Germline values: CDR1 SGHDN, CDR2 FVKESK. In DNA form, the CDR3 reads TGTGCCAGCAGCCAAGATGGGCTCGCAGGTCCAAGAGAGACCCAGTACTTC. Its translation: CASSQDGLAGPRETQYF.

The rearrangement joins TRBV4-1 to TRBJ1-1, with a weak D call TRBD1 (6 bases). Between the trimmed V and J ends, which lost 3 bases and 8 bases, there was a span of 19 bases. Germline assignment: CDR1 MGHRA and CDR2 YSYEKL. The CDR3 runs 15 residues. CDR3: CASSHSRGSRKEAFF. The CDR3 nucleotides read TGCGCCAGCAGCCATTCCAGGGGCTCGAGAAAAGAAGCTTTCTTT.

This clonotype was detected a few times. The rearrangement joins TRBV30 to TRBJ1-2; D is undetermined. Trimming cost V 4 bases and J 4 bases, with 16 bases left between them. The CDR3 is made up of 14 amino acids. CDR1 and CDR2 (germline): GTSNPN, SVGIG (reference sequence). DNA of the CDR3: TGTGCCTGGAATTCGGGGTCAGAGTCCTATGGCTACACCTTC. It codes for CAWNSGSESYGYTF. Variable domain in full (rest from reference TRBV30 and TRBJ1-2): SQTIHQWPATLVQPVGSPLSLECTVEGTSNPNLYWYRQAAGRGLQLLFYSVGIGQISSEVPQNLSASRPQDRQFILSSKKLLLSDSGFYLCAWNSGSESYGYTFGSGTRLTVV.

This chain connects TRBV6-1 to TRBJ2-1; 8 bases match TRBD2. Germline CDR1 is MNHNS and CDR2 is SASEGT. J gave up 5 bases and V 7 bases, and 7 bases lay outside the gene matches. The CDR3 is 14 residues long. CDR3 DNA: TGTGCCAGCATTCATGGCGGGGGGAACAATGAGCAGTTCTTC. Amino acid sequence: CASIHGGGNNEQFF.

This clonotype was seen only a few times. The chain links TRBV12-3 or TRBV12-4 to TRBJ2-2, with D perhaps TRBD1 or TRBD2 (5 bases each). This CDR3 comprises 15 residues. V dropped 0 bases and J dropped 6 bases, with 11 bases sitting between them. The CDR3 DNA reads TGTGCCAGCAGTTTAGCGCTTCGGGGCGCCGGGGAGCTGTTTTTT. Encoded protein: CASSLALRGAGELFF.

V is TRBV10-3 and J is TRBJ2-7, with 8 bases that match TRBD1. V dropped 3 bases and J dropped 2; count of bases not matched to a gene: 6. Germline CDR1 is ENHRY and CDR2 is SYGVKD. CDR3 size: 15 residues. CDR3 protein: CAISDQDRATYEQYF. DNA of the CDR3: TGTGCCATCAGTGACCAGGACAGGGCCACCTACGAGCAGTACTTC.

The CDR3 loop reads CAISEGNTGELFF. The DNA for the CDR3 is TGTGCCATCAGTGAGGGGAACACCGGGGAGCTGTTTTTT. The rearrangement links TRBV10-3 to TRBJ2-2; D is unresolved. The CDR3 runs 13 residues. The V and J ends lost 2 bases and 1 base respectively, with 2 bases between them. The germline V gene encodes CDR1 ENHRY and CDR2 SYGVKD.

This clonotype came up many times. The chain recombines TRBV20-1 with TRBJ2-7; D possibly corresponds to TRBD1 (5 bases). Germline CDR1 reads DFQATT; CDR2 reads SNEGSKA (reference sequence). The CDR3 consists of 14 residues. Between the trimmed V and J ends, which lost 5 bases and 2 bases, there was a span of 16 bases. This CDR3 is CSALGASETYEQYF. The CDR3 bases are TGCAGTGCTTTAGGGGCTAGTGAAACCTACGAGCAGTACTTC.

The chain has TRBV7-9 and TRBJ2-5; D remains ambiguous. This CDR3 comprises 11 residues. Trimming removed 2 bases at V and 13 bases at J, with 11 bases between. Per germline, CDR1 SEHNR and CDR2 FQNEAQ (reference sequence). The CDR3 sequence is CASSLLQIWYF. The DNA for the CDR3 is TGTGCCAGCAGCTTACTCCAGATTTGGTACTTC.

The gene calls are TRBV12-3 or TRBV12-4 and TRBJ2-2, with TRBD1 identical over 10 bases. This CDR3 contains 16 residues. Losses at the gene ends were 6 bases for V and 8 bases for J; bases not matched to a gene: 12. CDR3 in amino acids: CASSPRDRGGIGELFF. In DNA, the CDR3 is TGTGCCAGCAGCCCCCGGGACAGGGGCGGAATAGGGGAGCTGTTTTTT.

This clonotype was found a few times. This sequence joins TRBV15 and TRBJ2-6; no definite D call. Germline-derived CDR1 and CDR2 are LNHNV and YYDKDF (reference sequence). The CDR3 extends over 16 amino acids. Trimming took off 6 bases at V and 0 bases at J, with 12 bases between the two ends. CDR3 in amino acids: CATSSRSSSGANVLTF. CDR3 coding DNA: TGTGCCACCAGTTCCAGGTCTAGCTCTGGGGCCAACGTCCTGACTTTC. The full variable domain, its missing parts supplied by reference TRBV15 and TRBJ2-6, is DAMVIQNPRYQVTQFGKPVTLSCSQTLNHNVMYWYQQKSSQAPKLLFHYYDKDFNNEADTPDNFQSRRPNTSFCFLDIRSPGLGDTAMYLCATSSRSSSGANVLTFGAGSRLTVL.

The sample holds a few counts of this clonotype. This chain links TRBV5-5 with TRBJ2-5; a possible D gene is TRBD2 (7 bases). CDR3 length: 15 amino acids. CDR1 is SGHKS, CDR2 YYEKEE, per germline (reference sequence). V shed 3 bases and J shed 5 bases, with 17 bases lying between them. CDR3 coding DNA: TGTGCCAGCAGCTCGAAAGGGGGGGCCCTGGAGACCCAGTACTTC. It encodes CASSSKGGALETQYF.

The J gene is TRBJ2-3, the V gene TRBV7-2, with 13 bases identical to TRBD2. CDR3 length: 17 amino acids. The germline V gene has CDR1 SGHTA and CDR2 FQGNSA. With 5 bases clipped from V and 3 bases from J, the junction kept 8 bases outside the gene matches. The CDR3 coding sequence is TGTGCCAGCAGCCGCGCCGGGACTAGCGGGGAGACAGATACGCAGTATTTT. It encodes CASSRAGTSGETDTQYF.

The chain has TRBV27 and TRBJ2-7; D might be TRBD1 (5 bases). The CDR3 sequence is 13 residues long. CDR1 and CDR2 (germline): MNHEY, SMNVEV (reference sequence). With 10 bases removed from V and 1 base from J, the gap between germline ends came to 14 bases. The CDR3 DNA reads as TGTGCCATCGGTAAGGGGTCATCCTACGAGCAGTACTTC. It specifies CAIGKGSSYEQYF.

This clonotype has ten or more counts. The J gene is TRBJ2-3, the V gene TRBV12-3 or TRBV12-4; D is unresolved. This CDR3 contains 13 residues. Trimming removed 3 bases at V and 1 base at J, with 5 bases between. The DNA for the CDR3 is TGTGCCAGCAGTTTTTGGGGCACAGATACGCAGTATTTT. Translated, it gives CASSFWGTDTQYF.